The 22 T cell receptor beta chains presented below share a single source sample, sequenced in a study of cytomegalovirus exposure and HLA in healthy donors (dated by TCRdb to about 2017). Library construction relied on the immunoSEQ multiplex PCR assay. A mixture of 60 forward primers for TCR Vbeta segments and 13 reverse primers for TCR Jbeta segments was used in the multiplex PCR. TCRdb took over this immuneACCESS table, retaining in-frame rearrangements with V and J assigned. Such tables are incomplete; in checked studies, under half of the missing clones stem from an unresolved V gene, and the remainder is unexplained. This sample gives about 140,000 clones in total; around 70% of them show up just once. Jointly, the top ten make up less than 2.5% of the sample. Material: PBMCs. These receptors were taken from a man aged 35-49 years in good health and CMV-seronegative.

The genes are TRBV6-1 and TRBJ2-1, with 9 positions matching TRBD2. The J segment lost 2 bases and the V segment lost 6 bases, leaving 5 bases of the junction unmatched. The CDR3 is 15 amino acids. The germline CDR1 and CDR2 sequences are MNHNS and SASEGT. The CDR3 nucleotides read TGTGCCAGCAGGGGCGCGGGGGGGGCCTACAATGAGCAGTTCTTC. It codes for CASRGAGGAYNEQFF.

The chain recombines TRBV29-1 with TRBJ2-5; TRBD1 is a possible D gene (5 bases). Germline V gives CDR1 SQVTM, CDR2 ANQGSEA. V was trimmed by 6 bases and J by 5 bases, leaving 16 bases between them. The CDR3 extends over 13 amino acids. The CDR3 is CSVRTTGRETQYF. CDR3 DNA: TGCAGCGTACGTACCACAGGAAGGGAGACCCAGTACTTC.

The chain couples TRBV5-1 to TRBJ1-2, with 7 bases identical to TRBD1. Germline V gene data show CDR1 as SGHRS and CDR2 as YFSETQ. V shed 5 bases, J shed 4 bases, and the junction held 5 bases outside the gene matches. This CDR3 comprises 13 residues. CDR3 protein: CASRLTGPYGYTF. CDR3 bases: TGCGCCAGCAGGTTGACAGGGCCCTATGGCTACACCTTC.

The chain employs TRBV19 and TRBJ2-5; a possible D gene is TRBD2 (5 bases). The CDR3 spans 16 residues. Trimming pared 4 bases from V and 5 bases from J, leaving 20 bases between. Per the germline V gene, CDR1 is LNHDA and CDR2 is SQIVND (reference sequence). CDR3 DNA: TGTGCCAGTAGTACGCCTAGCAGATATAGGAGCGAGACCCAGTACTTC. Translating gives CASSTPSRYRSETQYF. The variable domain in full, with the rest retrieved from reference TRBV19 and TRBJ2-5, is DGGITQSPKYLFRKEGQNVTLSCEQNLNHDAMYWYRQDPGQGLRLIYYSQIVNDFQKGDIAEGYSVSREKKESFPLTVTSAQKNPTAFYLCASSTPSRYRSETQYFGPGTRLLVL.

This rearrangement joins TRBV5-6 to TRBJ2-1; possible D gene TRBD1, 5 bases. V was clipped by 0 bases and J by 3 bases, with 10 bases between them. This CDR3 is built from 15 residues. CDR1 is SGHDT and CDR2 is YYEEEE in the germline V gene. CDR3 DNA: TGTGCCAGCAGCTTGGTAGACAGAGACTACAATGAGCAGTTCTTC. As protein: CASSLVDRDYNEQFF.

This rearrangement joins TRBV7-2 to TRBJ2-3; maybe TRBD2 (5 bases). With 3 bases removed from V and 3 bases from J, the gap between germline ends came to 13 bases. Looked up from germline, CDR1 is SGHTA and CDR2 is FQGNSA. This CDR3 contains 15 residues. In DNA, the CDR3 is TGTGCCAGCAGCTTGGATGGTGGGAGAACAGATACGCAGTATTTT. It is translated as CASSLDGGRTDTQYF.

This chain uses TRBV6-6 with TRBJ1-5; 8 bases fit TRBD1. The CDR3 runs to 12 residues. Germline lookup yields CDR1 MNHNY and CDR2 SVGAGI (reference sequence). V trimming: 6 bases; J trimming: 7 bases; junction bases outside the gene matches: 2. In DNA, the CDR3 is TGTGCCAGCAGACAGGGGGGCCAGCCCCAGCATTTT. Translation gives CASRQGGQPQHF.

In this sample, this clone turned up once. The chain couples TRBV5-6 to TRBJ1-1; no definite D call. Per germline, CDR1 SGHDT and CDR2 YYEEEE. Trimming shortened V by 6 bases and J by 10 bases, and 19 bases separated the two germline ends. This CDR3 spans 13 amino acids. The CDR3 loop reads CASNPEGNEGAFF. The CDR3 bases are TGTGCCAGCAACCCGGAGGGAAACGAGGGAGCTTTCTTT.

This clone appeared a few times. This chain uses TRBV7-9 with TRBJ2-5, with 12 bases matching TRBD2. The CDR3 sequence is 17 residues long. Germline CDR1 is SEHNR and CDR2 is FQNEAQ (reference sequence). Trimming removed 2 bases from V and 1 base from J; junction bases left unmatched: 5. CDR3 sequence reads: CASSLLLAGGTQETQYF. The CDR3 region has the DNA TGTGCCAGCAGCTTACTACTAGCGGGGGGAACCCAAGAGACCCAGTACTTC.

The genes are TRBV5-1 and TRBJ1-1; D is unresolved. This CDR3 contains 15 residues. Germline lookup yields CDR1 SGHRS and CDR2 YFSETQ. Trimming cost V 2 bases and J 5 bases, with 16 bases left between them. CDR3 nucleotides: TGCGCCAGCAGCTTAGGTGGGCTCCGAAGGACTGAAGCTTTCTTT. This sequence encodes CASSLGGLRRTEAFF.

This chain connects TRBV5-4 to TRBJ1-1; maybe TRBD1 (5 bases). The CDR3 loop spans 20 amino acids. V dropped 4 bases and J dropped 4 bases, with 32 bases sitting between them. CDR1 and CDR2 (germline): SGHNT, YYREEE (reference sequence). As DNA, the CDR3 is TGTGCCAGCAGCACAATCAAACTCGACGATTGGGTTCGGGGGACCACTGAAGCTTTCTTT. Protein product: CASSTIKLDDWVRGTTEAFF.

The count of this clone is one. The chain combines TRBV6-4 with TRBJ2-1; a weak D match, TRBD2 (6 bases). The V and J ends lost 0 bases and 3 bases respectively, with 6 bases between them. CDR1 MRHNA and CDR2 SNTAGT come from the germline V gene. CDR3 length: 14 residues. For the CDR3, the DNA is TGTGCCAGCAGTGACTCTAGCGGCTACAATGAGCAGTTCTTC. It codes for CASSDSSGYNEQFF.

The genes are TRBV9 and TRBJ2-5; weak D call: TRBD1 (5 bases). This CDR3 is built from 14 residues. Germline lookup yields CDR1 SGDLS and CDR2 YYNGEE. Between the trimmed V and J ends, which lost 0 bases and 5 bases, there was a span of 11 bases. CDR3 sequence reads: CASSVGARGETQYF. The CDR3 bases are TGTGCCAGCAGCGTAGGGGCTAGGGGTGAGACCCAGTACTTC.

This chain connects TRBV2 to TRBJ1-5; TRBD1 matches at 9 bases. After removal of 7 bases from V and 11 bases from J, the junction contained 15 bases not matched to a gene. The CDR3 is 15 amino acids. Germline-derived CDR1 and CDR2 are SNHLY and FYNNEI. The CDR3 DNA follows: TGTGCCAGCACCCAAGACAGGGGGGACTCGTCGGCCCAGCATTTT. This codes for CASTQDRGDSSAQHF. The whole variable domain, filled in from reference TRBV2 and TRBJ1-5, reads EPEVTQTPSHQVTQMGQEVILRCVPISNHLYFYWYRQILGQKVEFLVSFYNNEISEKSEIFDDQFSVERPDGSNFTLKIRSTKLEDSAMYFCASTQDRGDSSAQHFGDGTRLSIL.

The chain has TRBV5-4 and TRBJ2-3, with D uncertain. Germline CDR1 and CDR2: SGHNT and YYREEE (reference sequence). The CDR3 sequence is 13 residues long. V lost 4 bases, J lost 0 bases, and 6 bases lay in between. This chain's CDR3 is CASSVRSTDTQYF. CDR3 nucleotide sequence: TGTGCCAGCAGCGTACGGAGCACAGATACGCAGTATTTT.

The CDR3 sequence is CAVRQGEPYEQYF. The CDR3 DNA sequence: TGTGCCGTAAGGCAGGGGGAACCCTACGAGCAGTACTTC. The V gene is TRBV6-6, the J gene TRBJ2-7, with 7 positions matching TRBD1. V gave up 11 bases and J gave up 2 bases; unmatched junction bases: 9. The CDR3 has 13 amino acids. CDR1 and CDR2 (germline): MNHNY, SVGAGI (reference sequence).

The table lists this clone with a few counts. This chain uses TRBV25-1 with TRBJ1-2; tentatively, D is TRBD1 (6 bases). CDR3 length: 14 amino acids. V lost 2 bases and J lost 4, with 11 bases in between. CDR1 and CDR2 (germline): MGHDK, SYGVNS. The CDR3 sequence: CASSEIGGAYGYTF. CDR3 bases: TGTGCCAGCAGTGAAATTGGGGGCGCCTATGGCTACACCTTC.

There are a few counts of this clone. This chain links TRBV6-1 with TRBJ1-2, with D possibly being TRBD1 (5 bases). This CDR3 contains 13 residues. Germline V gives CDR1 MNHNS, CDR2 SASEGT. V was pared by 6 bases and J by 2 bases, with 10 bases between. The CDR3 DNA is TGTGCCAGCAGGACAGACAGAAACTATGGCTACACCTTC. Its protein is CASRTDRNYGYTF.

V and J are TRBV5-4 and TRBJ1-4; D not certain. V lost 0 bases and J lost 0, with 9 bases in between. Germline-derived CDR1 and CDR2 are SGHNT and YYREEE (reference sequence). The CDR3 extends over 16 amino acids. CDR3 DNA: TGTGCCAGCAGCTTGGGGCCAGATACAACTAATGAAAAACTGTTTTTT. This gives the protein CASSLGPDTTNEKLFF.

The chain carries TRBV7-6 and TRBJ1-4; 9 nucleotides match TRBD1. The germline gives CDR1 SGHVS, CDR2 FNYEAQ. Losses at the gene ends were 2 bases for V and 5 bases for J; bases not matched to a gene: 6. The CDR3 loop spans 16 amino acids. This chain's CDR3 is CASSLRGQGGNEKLFF. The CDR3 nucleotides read TGTGCCAGCAGCTTACGGGGACAGGGAGGGAATGAAAAACTGTTTTTT.

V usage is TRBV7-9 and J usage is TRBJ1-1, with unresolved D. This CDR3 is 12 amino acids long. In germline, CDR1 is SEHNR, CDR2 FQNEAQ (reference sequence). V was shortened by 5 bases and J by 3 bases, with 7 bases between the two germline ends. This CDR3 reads CASSRGDTEAFF. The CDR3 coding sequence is TGTGCCAGCAGCCGCGGAGACACTGAAGCTTTCTTT.

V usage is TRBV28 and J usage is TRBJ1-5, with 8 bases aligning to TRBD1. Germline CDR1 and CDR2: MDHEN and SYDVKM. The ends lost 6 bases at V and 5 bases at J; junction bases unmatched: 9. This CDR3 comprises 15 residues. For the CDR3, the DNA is TGTGCCAGCAGCTCCCCCGGACAGGGTTATCAGCCCCAGCATTTT. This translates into CASSSPGQGYQPQHF.